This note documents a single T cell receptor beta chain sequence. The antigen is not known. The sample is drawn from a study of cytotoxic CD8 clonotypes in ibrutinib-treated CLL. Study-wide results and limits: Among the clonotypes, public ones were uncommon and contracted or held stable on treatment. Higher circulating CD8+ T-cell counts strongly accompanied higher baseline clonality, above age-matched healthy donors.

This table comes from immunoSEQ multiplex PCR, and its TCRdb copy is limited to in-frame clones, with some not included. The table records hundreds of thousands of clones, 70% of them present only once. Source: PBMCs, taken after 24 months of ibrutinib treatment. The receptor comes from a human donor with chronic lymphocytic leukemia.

CDR3 sequence: CASRARGGGHEQYF. The CDR3 bases are TGTGCCAGTCGGGCACGAGGCGGGGGCCACGAGCAGTACTTC. The genes are TRBV6-6 and TRBJ2-7; D perhaps matches TRBD2 (7 bases). Per the germline V gene, CDR1 is MNHNY and CDR2 is SVGAGI (reference sequence). The CDR3 contains 14 residues. With 9 bases removed from V and 5 bases from J, the gap between germline ends came to 20 bases.